The source of this T cell receptor beta chain is a study of breast tumors, draining lymph nodes, adjacent tissues. Study results and limitations: Compared with lymph nodes, tumors were less diverse; compared with nontumor tissue, more. The lymph node origin of tumor T cells was framed as consistent with a hypothesis, not demonstrated. Luminal-like breast cancer showed significantly higher tumor–nontumor repertoire similarity than basal-like. Most tumor T cells seemingly derive from lymph node, then expand in tumor.

Each CDR3 protein is one row after TCRdb ran MiXCR on the multiplex PCR reads. The repertoire holds about 200,000 distinct CDR3 sequences, with about 32% as singletons. With respect to this clonotype: Its antigen is not known.

Breast cancer patients provided tissue from their axillary draining lymph nodes. Trimming cost V 6 bases and J 3 bases, with 15 bases left between them. Per germline, CDR1 SQVTM and CDR2 ANQGSEA. The CDR3 sequence is 13 residues long. Sequencing was carried out using axillary lymph node tissue. The source of this sequence is a female donor with breast cancer. Some clones in this sample may be carry-over from other donors' samples. V gene TRBV29-1 combines with J gene TRBJ2-7; tentative D call: TRBD1 (6 bases). The CDR3 region is CSVQERGGYEQYF. DNA for the CDR3: TGCAGCGTACAGGAGAGAGGGGGCTACGAGCAGTACTTC.